This T cell receptor (beta chain) is drawn from a study of blood T cell repertoires in COVID-19. Study as a whole: Collection of acute and convalescent COVID-19 samples took place in the United States, Italy and Spain.

In the authors' methods: From reference gene primer amplification, estimates of nucleated cell counts were derived. Sequenced by immunoSEQ multiplex PCR; TCRdb stores in-frame clones only, minus some. V, J and clone size are those of that table, while D and trimming were read from the DNA. The sample shows about 410,000 clones, 85% to 90% of them seen only once. Participants spanned ages roughly 18 to 90 years and resided in about 24 US areas. Donors were grouped by their self-reported clinical history. The germline gives CDR1 MNHNY, CDR2 SVGAGI (reference sequence). With V trimmed by 5 bases and J by 7 bases, 12 bases remained unmatched. This CDR3 region has 17 residues.

The receptor was derived from a woman younger than 45 who had recovered from COVID-19. V gene TRBV6-6 combines with J gene TRBJ2-2; 11 bases line up with TRBD2. Sequencing was carried out using PBMCs or T cells enriched from blood (not recorded which). In DNA, the CDR3 is TGTGCCAGCAGTCGAGGGGAAATAGCGGGAGGGGTCGGGGAGCTGTTTTTT. This encodes CASSRGEIAGGVGELFF.